This is a list of T cell receptor beta chains from one sample in a study of T cell repertoires in cytomegalovirus infection. TCRdb analysed the reads with MiXCR anew, one entry per CDR3 protein. Of 45,000 to 75,000 distinct CDR3 sequences in the sample, 25% to 40% were seen once. These receptors' antigens are unknown. Material for sequencing was PBMCs, sequenced either directly or after in vitro stimulation (not recorded which). The receptors were sampled from a human donor in good health (CMV status not recorded). Some clones in this sample may be carry-over from other donors' samples. The CDR3 runs from the conserved cysteine through the conserved F or W. Fields, in order: clone size, J gene, D gene, V gene, CDR3 protein, CDR3 DNA. D genes are given only for firm matches. Size tells how often a clone was seen (once, few, many) or the class of an expanded clone, and some rows leave it out.

abundance: many
j_gene: TRBJ2-5
d_gene: NA
v_gene: TRBV7-2
CDR3aa: CASSQGPVRPRRSF
CDR3nt: TGTGCCAGCAGCCAGGGGCCTGTGAGACCGAGAAGAAGCTTC

abundance: NA
j_gene: TRBJ2-1
d_gene: NA
v_gene: TRBV7-6
CDR3aa: CASSLRRREAYNEQFF
CDR3nt: TGTGCCAGCAGCCTCCGACGGCGAGAGGCCTACAATGAGCAGTTCTTC

abundance: NA
j_gene: TRBJ2-1
d_gene: TRBD1
v_gene: TRBV7-6
CDR3aa: CASSMDRGTYNEQFF
CDR3nt: TGTGCCAGCAGCATGGACAGGGGGACCTACAATGAGCAGTTCTTC

abundance: NA
j_gene: TRBJ2-5
d_gene: TRBD1
v_gene: TRBV15
CDR3aa: CATSPRTGGDETQYF
CDR3nt: TGTGCCACCAGCCCACGGACAGGGGGTGATGAGACCCAGTACTTC

abundance: NA
j_gene: TRBJ1-5
d_gene: TRBD1
v_gene: TRBV28
CDR3aa: CASSSGTGIDQPQHF
CDR3nt: TGTGCCAGCAGTTCGGGGACAGGGATCGATCAGCCCCAGCATTTT

abundance: many
j_gene: TRBJ2-7
d_gene: NA
v_gene: TRBV7-2
CDR3aa: CASNPGGKGHEQYF
CDR3nt: TGTGCCAGCAACCCCGGAGGCAAGGGCCACGAGCAGTACTTC

abundance: NA
j_gene: TRBJ1-1
d_gene: NA
v_gene: TRBV19
CDR3aa: CASSNRMNTEAFF
CDR3nt: TGTGCCAGTAGCAACCGAATGAACACTGAAGCTTTCTTT

abundance: few
j_gene: TRBJ2-5
d_gene: TRBD2
v_gene: TRBV15
CDR3aa: CATSRGGASGGDPRETQYF
CDR3nt: TGTGCCACCAGCAGAGGGGGAGCCAGCGGGGGGGATCCGCGGGAGACCCAGTACTTC

abundance: NA
j_gene: TRBJ2-7
d_gene: TRBD1
v_gene: TRBV7-9
CDR3aa: CASSLGRGHHEQYF
CDR3nt: TGTGCCAGCAGCTTAGGCAGGGGGCATCACGAGCAGTACTTC

abundance: NA
j_gene: TRBJ1-2
d_gene: NA
v_gene: TRBV7-6
CDR3aa: CASSGIRGAGGYTF
CDR3nt: TGTGCCAGCAGCGGTATCCGGGGGGCCGGCGGCTACACCTTC

abundance: NA
j_gene: TRBJ1-1
d_gene: NA
v_gene: TRBV7-7
CDR3aa: CASSVEMGSEAFF
CDR3nt: TGTGCCAGCAGCGTTGAAATGGGATCTGAAGCTTTCTTT

abundance: NA
j_gene: TRBJ2-2
d_gene: NA
v_gene: TRBV6-2/TRBV6-3
CDR3aa: CASSYGVELFF
CDR3nt: TGTGCCAGCAGTTACGGTGTGGAGCTGTTTTTT

abundance: NA
j_gene: TRBJ2-1
d_gene: TRBD2
v_gene: TRBV11-2
CDR3aa: CASSRTSGSDEQFF
CDR3nt: TGTGCCAGCAGTCGGACTAGCGGGAGTGATGAGCAGTTCTTC

abundance: NA
j_gene: TRBJ1-5
d_gene: NA
v_gene: TRBV29-1
CDR3aa: CSEGDDQPQHF
CDR3nt: TGCAGCGAAGGGGACGATCAGCCCCAGCATTTT

abundance: few
j_gene: TRBJ1-2
d_gene: NA
v_gene: TRBV7-2
CDR3aa: CASSHRQTHGYTF
CDR3nt: TGTGCCAGCAGCCACCGACAGACCCATGGCTACACCTTC

abundance: NA
j_gene: TRBJ2-1
d_gene: NA
v_gene: TRBV19
CDR3aa: CASSVMTTSYNEQFF
CDR3nt: TGTGCCAGTAGTGTGATGACCACCTCCTACAATGAGCAGTTCTTC

abundance: few
j_gene: TRBJ2-7
d_gene: TRBD1
v_gene: TRBV7-9
CDR3aa: CAIGQGGSYEQYF
CDR3nt: TGTGCCATCGGACAGGGCGGCTCCTACGAGCAGTACTTC

abundance: few
j_gene: TRBJ1-5
d_gene: NA
v_gene: TRBV7-2
CDR3aa: CASSSGTLYQPQHF
CDR3nt: TGTGCCAGCAGCTCCGGGACACTATATCAGCCCCAGCATTTT

abundance: NA
j_gene: TRBJ2-5
d_gene: TRBD1
v_gene: TRBV29-1
CDR3aa: CSWAGGQETQYF
CDR3nt: TGCTCGTGGGCAGGGGGCCAAGAGACCCAGTACTTC

abundance: NA
j_gene: TRBJ2-2
d_gene: NA
v_gene: TRBV4-1
CDR3aa: CASSQSLAQGNTGELFF
CDR3nt: TGCGCCAGCAGCCAATCACTCGCGCAGGGAAACACCGGGGAGCTGTTTTTT

abundance: few
j_gene: TRBJ2-1
d_gene: NA
v_gene: TRBV4-1
CDR3aa: CASSQEGGAVPGVNEQFF
CDR3nt: TGCGCCAGCAGCCAAGAAGGGGGGGCCGTGCCAGGGGTAAATGAGCAGTTCTTC

abundance: NA
j_gene: TRBJ2-7
d_gene: NA
v_gene: TRBV7-2
CDR3aa: CASSPTGYEQYF
CDR3nt: TGTGCCAGCAGCCCGACAGGCTACGAGCAGTACTTC

abundance: NA
j_gene: TRBJ2-3
d_gene: NA
v_gene: TRBV29-1
CDR3aa: CSAFIDTQYF
CDR3nt: TGCAGCGCCTTTATCGATACGCAGTATTTT

abundance: few
j_gene: TRBJ2-5
d_gene: NA
v_gene: TRBV4-2
CDR3aa: CASSQALGTQETQYF
CDR3nt: TGTGCCAGCAGCCAAGCTTTGGGGACCCAAGAGACCCAGTACTTC

abundance: few
j_gene: TRBJ2-2
d_gene: TRBD2
v_gene: TRBV28
CDR3aa: CASSLTSPNTGELFF
CDR3nt: TGTGCCAGCAGCCTGACTAGCCCTAACACCGGGGAGCTGTTTTTT

abundance: NA
j_gene: TRBJ1-2
d_gene: NA
v_gene: TRBV4-2
CDR3aa: CASSQDSRLGGYTF
CDR3nt: TGTGCCAGCAGCCAAGATTCGCGTCTAGGGGGCTACACCTTC

abundance: NA
j_gene: TRBJ1-1
d_gene: NA
v_gene: TRBV6-6
CDR3aa: CASGRQGNTEAFF
CDR3nt: TGTGCCAGCGGCAGACAAGGGAACACTGAAGCTTTCTTT

abundance: NA
j_gene: TRBJ1-4
d_gene: NA
v_gene: TRBV18
CDR3aa: CASSRTVNEKLFF
CDR3nt: TGTGCCAGCTCAAGGACCGTGAATGAAAAACTGTTTTTT

abundance: NA
j_gene: TRBJ1-1
d_gene: TRBD1
v_gene: TRBV27
CDR3aa: CASRGQGANTEAFF
CDR3nt: TGTGCCAGCAGGGGACAGGGGGCCAACACTGAAGCTTTCTTT

abundance: many
j_gene: TRBJ1-1
d_gene: NA
v_gene: TRBV7-2
CDR3aa: CASSSPGVYTEAFF
CDR3nt: TGTGCCAGCAGTTCCCCAGGGGTTTATACTGAAGCTTTCTTT

abundance: few
j_gene: TRBJ1-1
d_gene: NA
v_gene: TRBV25-1
CDR3aa: CASRTGVNTEAFF
CDR3nt: TGTGCCAGCAGAACAGGCGTAAACACTGAAGCTTTCTTT

abundance: NA
j_gene: TRBJ2-3
d_gene: TRBD1
v_gene: TRBV5-1
CDR3aa: CASSLTTGGLEDTQYF
CDR3nt: TGCGCCAGCAGCTTGACCACAGGGGGATTAGAAGATACGCAGTATTTT

abundance: few
j_gene: TRBJ1-1
d_gene: TRBD1
v_gene: TRBV6-2/TRBV6-3
CDR3aa: CASSDPGQGGTEAFF
CDR3nt: TGTGCCAGCAGTGATCCCGGACAGGGTGGGACTGAAGCTTTCTTT

abundance: NA
j_gene: TRBJ2-1
d_gene: NA
v_gene: TRBV12-3/TRBV12-4
CDR3aa: CATLLNPTNEQFF
CDR3nt: TGTGCCACCCTCCTCAACCCAACCAATGAGCAGTTCTTC

abundance: few
j_gene: TRBJ2-7
d_gene: NA
v_gene: TRBV6-1
CDR3aa: CASSRQGPYEQYF
CDR3nt: TGTGCCAGCAGTCGTCAGGGTCCCTACGAGCAGTACTTC

abundance: few
j_gene: TRBJ2-5
d_gene: TRBD2
v_gene: TRBV7-9
CDR3aa: CASSLAGSEETQYF
CDR3nt: TGTGCCAGCAGCCTAGCGGGATCGGAAGAGACCCAGTACTTC

abundance: NA
j_gene: TRBJ2-7
d_gene: NA
v_gene: TRBV6-1
CDR3aa: CASSRRIPYEQYF
CDR3nt: TGTGCCAGCAGTCGGAGGATCCCCTACGAGCAGTACTTC

abundance: few
j_gene: TRBJ2-2
d_gene: NA
v_gene: TRBV5-4
CDR3aa: CASSPIPGELFF
CDR3nt: TGTGCCAGCAGCCCCATACCCGGGGAGCTGTTTTTT

abundance: NA
j_gene: TRBJ1-5
d_gene: NA
v_gene: TRBV12-3/TRBV12-4
CDR3aa: CASSFEGRVGNQPQHF
CDR3nt: TGTGCCAGCAGTTTTGAGGGCAGGGTTGGCAATCAGCCCCAGCATTTT

abundance: NA
j_gene: TRBJ1-3
d_gene: NA
v_gene: TRBV7-4
CDR3aa: CASTSYGGNTIYF
CDR3nt: TGTGCCAGCACCTCTTACGGAGGAAACACCATATATTTT

abundance: few
j_gene: TRBJ2-3
d_gene: TRBD1
v_gene: TRBV7-9
CDR3aa: CASSFRDRGRLDTQYF
CDR3nt: TGTGCCAGCAGCTTCAGAGACAGGGGGCGCTTAGATACGCAGTATTTT

abundance: NA
j_gene: TRBJ1-6
d_gene: NA
v_gene: TRBV2
CDR3aa: CASGFQGNSPLHF
CDR3nt: TGTGCCAGCGGGTTTCAGGGTAATTCACCCCTCCACTTT

abundance: NA
j_gene: TRBJ2-6
d_gene: NA
v_gene: TRBV4-1
CDR3aa: CASRNPSRTGANVLTF
CDR3nt: TGCGCCAGCAGGAATCCCAGCAGGACTGGGGCCAACGTCCTGACTTTC

abundance: NA
j_gene: TRBJ2-1
d_gene: NA
v_gene: TRBV7-9
CDR3aa: CASSLSLASSYNEQFF
CDR3nt: TGTGCCAGCAGCTTATCCCTAGCGAGCTCCTACAATGAGCAGTTCTTC

abundance: many
j_gene: TRBJ2-3
d_gene: NA
v_gene: TRBV7-2
CDR3aa: CASSYGGPSTDTQYF
CDR3nt: TGTGCCAGCAGCTACGGGGGGCCTAGCACAGATACGCAGTATTTT

abundance: NA
j_gene: TRBJ2-1
d_gene: NA
v_gene: TRBV2
CDR3aa: CASSPPAMTGFNEQFF
CDR3nt: TGTGCCAGCAGCCCCCCCGCAATGACAGGATTCAATGAGCAGTTCTTC

abundance: many
j_gene: TRBJ2-7
d_gene: NA
v_gene: TRBV7-2
CDR3aa: CASSLGTGPYEQYF
CDR3nt: TGTGCCAGCAGCTTAGGGACGGGACCCTACGAGCAGTACTTC

abundance: few
j_gene: TRBJ2-7
d_gene: TRBD1
v_gene: TRBV7-6
CDR3aa: CASSLGQGAYEQYF
CDR3nt: TGTGCCAGCAGCTTAGGACAGGGGGCCTACGAGCAGTACTTC

abundance: few
j_gene: TRBJ1-1
d_gene: TRBD1
v_gene: TRBV7-2
CDR3aa: CASSYTGAGAFF
CDR3nt: TGTGCCAGCAGCTATACAGGGGCCGGGGCTTTCTTT

abundance: few
j_gene: TRBJ2-5
d_gene: NA
v_gene: TRBV7-8
CDR3aa: CASSLSITVGGETQYF
CDR3nt: TGTGCCAGCAGCTTATCGATAACAGTCGGCGGAGAGACCCAGTACTTC

abundance: NA
j_gene: TRBJ2-5
d_gene: NA
v_gene: TRBV27
CDR3aa: CASSPPGLQETQYF
CDR3nt: TGTGCCAGCAGTCCTCCGGGACTCCAAGAGACCCAGTACTTC

abundance: NA
j_gene: TRBJ1-1
d_gene: NA
v_gene: TRBV7-6
CDR3aa: CASSLGGPLARAFF
CDR3nt: TGTGCCAGCAGCTTAGGGGGCCCCCTGGCTCGGGCTTTCTTT

abundance: NA
j_gene: TRBJ1-2
d_gene: TRBD1
v_gene: TRBV20-1
CDR3aa: CSARDRGGQGAQALWFRYGYTF
CDR3nt: TGCAGTGCTAGAGATAGGGGGGGACAGGGGGCGCAGGCCCTTTGGTTCCGTTATGGCTACACCTTC

abundance: NA
j_gene: TRBJ2-3
d_gene: NA
v_gene: TRBV5-1
CDR3aa: CASSFSISTDTQYF
CDR3nt: TGCGCCAGCAGCTTTTCCATCTCCACAGATACGCAGTATTTT

abundance: few
j_gene: TRBJ2-3
d_gene: NA
v_gene: TRBV7-9
CDR3aa: CASSLAPTSTDTQYF
CDR3nt: TGTGCCAGCAGCTTAGCCCCGACTAGTACAGATACGCAGTATTTT

abundance: NA
j_gene: TRBJ2-1
d_gene: NA
v_gene: TRBV6-8
CDR3aa: CASSYAGLSNEQFF
CDR3nt: TGTGCCAGCAGTTACGCCGGGTTAAGCAATGAGCAGTTCTTC

abundance: few
j_gene: TRBJ1-1
d_gene: TRBD1
v_gene: TRBV4-1
CDR3aa: CASSRAIPGQMNTEAFF
CDR3nt: TGCGCCAGCAGCCGGGCAATTCCGGGACAGATGAACACTGAAGCTTTCTTT

abundance: few
j_gene: TRBJ1-6
d_gene: TRBD1
v_gene: TRBV6-1
CDR3aa: CASSSTGASSPLHF
CDR3nt: TGTGCCAGCAGTTCGACAGGGGCGAGTTCACCCCTCCACTTT

abundance: NA
j_gene: TRBJ2-4
d_gene: TRBD1
v_gene: TRBV5-1
CDR3aa: CASSQGTAGANIQYF
CDR3nt: TGCGCCAGCAGCCAAGGGACAGCCGGCGCGAACATTCAGTACTTC

abundance: few
j_gene: TRBJ1-1
d_gene: NA
v_gene: TRBV19
CDR3aa: CASMGVGRTEAFF
CDR3nt: TGTGCCAGTATGGGTGTTGGTCGTACTGAAGCTTTCTTT